The clone carrying this TCR beta chain has just one count. What it recognizes is unknown. The TCR beta cDNA libraries contained unique molecular identifiers. One entry per CDR3 protein, called by TCRdb with MiXCR from the PCR reads. The sample has around 770,000 distinct CDR3 sequences, around 46% seen once. There are 15 residues in the CDR3. The germline gives CDR1 LNHNV, CDR2 YYDKDF (reference sequence). These data belong to a study of post-analysis software for immune sequencing data. Overall study findings and caveats: Controls had lower frequencies than patients of about 5 TRBV segments, which included TRBV5-6, TRBV5-1 and TRBV20-1. Compared with controls, patients showed significantly lower normalized Chao1 diversity. Strong co-clustering by F measure was seen for same-batch samples.

The material sequenced was blood. This TCR came from a girl aged 10 to 17 with multiple sclerosis. The chain uses TRBV15 and TRBJ2-5, with D tentatively TRBD2 (6 bases). The J call is doubtful: the DNA matches TRBJ2-7 better. This CDR3 reads CATSRGTGEVNEQYF. CDR3 sequence (DNA): TGTGCCACCAGCAGAGGGACGGGAGAGGTAAACGAGCAGTACTTC.